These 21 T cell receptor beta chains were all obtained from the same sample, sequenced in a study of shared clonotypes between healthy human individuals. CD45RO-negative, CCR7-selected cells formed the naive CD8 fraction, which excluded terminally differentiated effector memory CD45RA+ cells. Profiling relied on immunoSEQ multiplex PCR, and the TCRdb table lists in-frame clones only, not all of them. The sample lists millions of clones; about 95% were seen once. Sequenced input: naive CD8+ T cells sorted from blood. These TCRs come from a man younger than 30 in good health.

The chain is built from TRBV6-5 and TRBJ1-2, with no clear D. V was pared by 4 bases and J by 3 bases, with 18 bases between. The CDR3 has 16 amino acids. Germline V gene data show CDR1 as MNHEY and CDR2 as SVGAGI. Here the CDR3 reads CASSSMDSPHHYGYTF. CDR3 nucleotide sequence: TGTGCCAGCAGTTCCATGGACTCCCCTCACCACTATGGCTACACCTTC.

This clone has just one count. The CDR3 DNA follows: TGTGCCAGCAGCTTAGCGGAGGGGTCCTACGAGCAGTACTTC. Encoded protein: CASSLAEGSYEQYF. The chain uses TRBV7-6 and TRBJ2-7; the D gene is possibly TRBD2 (6 bases). Germline V gene data show CDR1 as SGHVS and CDR2 as FNYEAQ. The CDR3 extends over 14 amino acids. Trimming left V 0 bases short and J 1 base short, with 7 bases between.

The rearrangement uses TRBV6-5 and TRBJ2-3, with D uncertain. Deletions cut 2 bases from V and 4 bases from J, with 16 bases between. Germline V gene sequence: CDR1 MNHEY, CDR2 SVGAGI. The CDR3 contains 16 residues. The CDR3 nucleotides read TGTGCCAGCAGTTACGACCCCCCAGCGTGGGCAGATACGCAGTATTTT. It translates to CASSYDPPAWADTQYF.

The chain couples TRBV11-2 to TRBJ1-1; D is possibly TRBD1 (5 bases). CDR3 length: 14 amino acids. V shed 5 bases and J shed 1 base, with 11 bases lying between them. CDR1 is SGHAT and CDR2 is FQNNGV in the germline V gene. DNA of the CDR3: TGTGCCAGCAGCCCCTTTACAGGGAACACTGAAGCTTTCTTT. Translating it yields CASSPFTGNTEAFF.

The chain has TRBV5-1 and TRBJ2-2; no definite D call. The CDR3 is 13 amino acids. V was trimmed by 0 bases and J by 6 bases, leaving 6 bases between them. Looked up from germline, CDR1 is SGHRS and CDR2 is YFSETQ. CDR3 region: CASSLGPSGELFF. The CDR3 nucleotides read TGCGCCAGCAGCTTGGGCCCGTCCGGGGAGCTGTTTTTT.

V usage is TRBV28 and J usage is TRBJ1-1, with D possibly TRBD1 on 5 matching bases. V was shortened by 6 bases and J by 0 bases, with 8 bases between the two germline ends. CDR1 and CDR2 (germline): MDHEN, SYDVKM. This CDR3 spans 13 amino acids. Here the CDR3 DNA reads TGTGCCAGCAGCCAGGGCATGAACACTGAAGCTTTCTTT. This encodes CASSQGMNTEAFF. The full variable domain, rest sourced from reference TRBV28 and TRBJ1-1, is DVKVTQSSRYLVKRTGEKVFLECVQDMDHENMFWYRQDPGLGLRLIYFSYDVKMKEKGDIPEGYSVSREKKERFSLILESASTNQTSMYLCASSQGMNTEAFFGQGTRLTVV.

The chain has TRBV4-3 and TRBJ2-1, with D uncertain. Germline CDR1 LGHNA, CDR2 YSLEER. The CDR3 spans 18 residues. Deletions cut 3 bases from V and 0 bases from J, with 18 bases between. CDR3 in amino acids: CASSQNPPHVGSYNEQFF. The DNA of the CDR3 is TGCGCCAGCAGCCAGAACCCCCCTCACGTTGGCTCCTACAATGAGCAGTTCTTC.

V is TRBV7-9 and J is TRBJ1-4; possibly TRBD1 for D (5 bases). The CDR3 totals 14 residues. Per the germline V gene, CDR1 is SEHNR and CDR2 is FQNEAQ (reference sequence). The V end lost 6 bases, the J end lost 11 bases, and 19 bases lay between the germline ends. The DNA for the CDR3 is TGTGCCAGCAGACCAGAGCAGGATCGGGGGAAACTGTTTTTT. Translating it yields CASRPEQDRGKLFF.

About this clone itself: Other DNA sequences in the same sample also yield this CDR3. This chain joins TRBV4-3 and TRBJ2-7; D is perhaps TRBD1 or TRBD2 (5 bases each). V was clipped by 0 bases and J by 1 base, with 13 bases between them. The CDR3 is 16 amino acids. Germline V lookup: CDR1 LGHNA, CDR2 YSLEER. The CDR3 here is CASSQEAAGTSYEQYF. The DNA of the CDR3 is TGCGCCAGCAGCCAAGAAGCGGCAGGGACGTCCTACGAGCAGTACTTC.

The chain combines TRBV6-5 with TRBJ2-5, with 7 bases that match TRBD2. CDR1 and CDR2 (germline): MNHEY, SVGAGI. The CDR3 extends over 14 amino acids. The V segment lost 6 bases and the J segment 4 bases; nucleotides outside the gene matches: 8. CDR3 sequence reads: CASSPQGGVETQYF. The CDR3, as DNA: TGTGCCAGCAGCCCCCAGGGAGGGGTAGAGACCCAGTACTTC.

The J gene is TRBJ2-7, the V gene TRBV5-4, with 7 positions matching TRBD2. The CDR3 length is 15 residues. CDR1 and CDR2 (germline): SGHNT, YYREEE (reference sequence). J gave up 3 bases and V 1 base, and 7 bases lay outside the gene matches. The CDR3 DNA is TGTGCCAGCAGCTTGTATAGCGGGTGGAGCTACGAGCAGTACTTC. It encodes CASSLYSGWSYEQYF.

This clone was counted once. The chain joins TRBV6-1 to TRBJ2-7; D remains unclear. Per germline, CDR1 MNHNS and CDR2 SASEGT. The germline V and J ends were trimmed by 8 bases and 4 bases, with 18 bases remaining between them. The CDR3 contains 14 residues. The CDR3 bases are TGTGCCAGCCGATCTTACACCTTTGAATACGAGCAGTACTTC. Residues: CASRSYTFEYEQYF.

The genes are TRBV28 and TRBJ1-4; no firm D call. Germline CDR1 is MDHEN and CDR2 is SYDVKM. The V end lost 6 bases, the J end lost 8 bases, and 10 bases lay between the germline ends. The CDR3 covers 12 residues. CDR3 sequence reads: CASRTIGEKLFF. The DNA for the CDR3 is TGTGCCAGCAGGACTATTGGAGAAAAACTGTTTTTT.

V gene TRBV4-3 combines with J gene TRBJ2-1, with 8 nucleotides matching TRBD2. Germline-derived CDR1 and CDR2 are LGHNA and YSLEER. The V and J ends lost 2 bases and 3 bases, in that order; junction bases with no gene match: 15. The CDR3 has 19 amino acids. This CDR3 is CASSQFGSVSGEVYNEQFF. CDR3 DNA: TGCGCCAGCAGCCAATTTGGGTCAGTTAGCGGGGAAGTCTACAATGAGCAGTTCTTC.

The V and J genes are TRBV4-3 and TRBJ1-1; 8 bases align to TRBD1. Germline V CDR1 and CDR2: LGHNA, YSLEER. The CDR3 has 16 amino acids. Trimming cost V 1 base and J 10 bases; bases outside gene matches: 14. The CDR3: CASSQGYTDRALVAFF. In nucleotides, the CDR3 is TGCGCCAGCAGCCAAGGATACACGGACAGGGCTCTCGTAGCTTTCTTT.

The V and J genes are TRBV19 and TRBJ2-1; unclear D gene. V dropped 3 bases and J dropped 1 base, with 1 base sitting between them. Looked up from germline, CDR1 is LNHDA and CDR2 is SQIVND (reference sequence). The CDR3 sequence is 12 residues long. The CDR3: CASSISYNEQFF. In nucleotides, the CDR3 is TGTGCCAGTAGTATTTCCTACAATGAGCAGTTCTTC.

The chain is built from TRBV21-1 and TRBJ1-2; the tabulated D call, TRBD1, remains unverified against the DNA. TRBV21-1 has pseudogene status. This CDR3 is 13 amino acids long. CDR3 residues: CAAYPDSNYGYTF. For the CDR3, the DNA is TGTGCCGCCTATCCCGACAGCAACTATGGCTACACCTTC.

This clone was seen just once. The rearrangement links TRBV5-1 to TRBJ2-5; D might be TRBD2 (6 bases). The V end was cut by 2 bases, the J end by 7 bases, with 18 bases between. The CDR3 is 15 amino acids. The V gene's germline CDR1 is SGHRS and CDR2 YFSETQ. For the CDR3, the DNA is TGCGCCAGCAGCTTAGAATCAGGCTACGGGAGGACCCAGTACTTC. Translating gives CASSLESGYGRTQYF.

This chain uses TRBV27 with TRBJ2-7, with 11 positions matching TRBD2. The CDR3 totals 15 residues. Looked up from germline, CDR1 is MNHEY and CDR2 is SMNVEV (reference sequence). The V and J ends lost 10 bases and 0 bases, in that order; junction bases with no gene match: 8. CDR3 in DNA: TGTGCCACCACCAGGGGGACTAGCGGCTCCTACGAGCAGTACTTC. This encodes CATTRGTSGSYEQYF.

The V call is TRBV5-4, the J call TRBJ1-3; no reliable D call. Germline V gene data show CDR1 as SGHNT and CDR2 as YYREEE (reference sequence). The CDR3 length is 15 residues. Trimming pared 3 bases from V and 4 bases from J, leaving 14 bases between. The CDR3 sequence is CASSSYKATGNTIYF. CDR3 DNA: TGTGCCAGCAGCTCATACAAGGCGACCGGAAACACCATATATTTT.

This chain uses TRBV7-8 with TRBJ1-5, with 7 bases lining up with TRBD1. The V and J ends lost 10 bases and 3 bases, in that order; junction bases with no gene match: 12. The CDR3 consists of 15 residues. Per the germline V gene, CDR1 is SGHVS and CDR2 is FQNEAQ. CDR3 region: CATKGGRKANQPQHF. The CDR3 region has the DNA TGTGCCACAAAAGGGGGCCGTAAGGCCAATCAGCCCCAGCATTTT.